This is a list of T cell receptor beta chains from one sample in a study of T cell responses to AZD1222 COVID-19 vaccine. Here immunoSEQ multiplex PCR was the method, and the copy in TCRdb shows in-frame clones only, minus some. The sample carries some 90,000 clones, 70% to 90% recorded once. The sample here was peripheral blood, taken on day 0 of AZD1222 vaccination. All receptors come from an adult in good health. Each CDR3 is given with its conserved first and last residue. Each record gives: CDR3 DNA, CDR3 protein, V gene, clone size, D gene, J gene. The D gene is left open where the match is weak. Expanded clones are given a class, and other clones once, few, many or no size at all.

TGTGCCAGCAGAGGCCAAGGGACAGGGGGCAAAGTCTCAAGAGATACGCAGTATTTT CASRGQGTGGKVSRDTQYF TRBV2 - TRBD1 TRBJ2-3
TGTGCCAGCAGCCCGTACCTTAACAGGGCGGGGCAGTACTTC CASSPYLNRAGQYF TRBV7-9 - - TRBJ2-7
TGTGCCAGCACTACCGGAAGCTATGGCTACACCTTC CASTTGSYGYTF TRBV9 - - TRBJ1-2
TGTGCCAGCAGGCCCCGGGACACTGGAAACACCATATATTTT CASRPRDTGNTIYF TRBV2 once - TRBJ1-3
TGTGCCAGCAGCTTAGCGTCCAGGGGTTACGAGCAGTACTTC CASSLASRGYEQYF TRBV7-9 few - TRBJ2-7
TGTGCCAGCAGCTTAAGTTTTAAAAATGAGCAGTTCTTC CASSLSFKNEQFF TRBV7-3 - - TRBJ2-1
TGTGCCAGCAGCCCCTCTAGCGGGAGCGGCACCGGGGAGCTGTTTTTT CASSPSSGSGTGELFF TRBV7-3 - TRBD2 TRBJ2-2
TGTGCCAGCAGCCCGGCTGGGGGTAGCAATCAGCCCCAGCATTTT CASSPAGGSNQPQHF TRBV7-6 few - TRBJ1-5
TGTGCCAGCAGCCAAGCCAATAGGGACAGCTTGCGCGGCTATGGCTACACCTTC CASSQANRDSLRGYGYTF TRBV14 - TRBD1 TRBJ1-2
TGCAGCGTTGACGAGGATCCCTACAATGAGCAGTTCTTC CSVDEDPYNEQFF TRBV29-1 once - TRBJ2-1
TGTGCCAGCAGGGGCGGGGGCTACACTGAAGCTTTCTTT CASRGGGYTEAFF TRBV21-1 - - TRBJ1-1
TGTGCCAGCAGCTTATGGGGAGGGTACGAGCAGTTCTTC CASSLWGGYEQFF TRBV7-9 - TRBD2 TRBJ2-1
TGTGCCAGCAGCGTAGAGTCATGGCCAGGGGGATGGACCGGGGAGCTGTTTTTT CASSVESWPGGWTGELFF TRBV9 - TRBD1 TRBJ2-2
TGCAGCGTTGTGGCAGGTCAAGAGACCCAGTACTTC CSVVAGQETQYF TRBV29-1 - - TRBJ2-5
TGTGCCAGCTCACCCTTGGGGAGGGTTCCTGATGGCTACACCTTC CASSPLGRVPDGYTF TRBV18 once - TRBJ1-2
TGTGCCAGCTCACCACAACCAACTAATGAAAAACTGTTTTTT CASSPQPTNEKLFF TRBV18 - - TRBJ1-4
TGTGCCAGCAGTTTGAACTCGGAGGAAGCTTTCTTT CASSLNSEEAFF TRBV6-5 - - TRBJ1-1
TGTGCCAGCATCCCCGGACAGACCTACGAGCAGTACTTC CASIPGQTYEQYF TRBV6-5 - - TRBJ2-7
TGTGCCAGAGGGGACACCACTAAAGGAAACACCATATATTTT CARGDTTKGNTIYF TRBV7-9 few - TRBJ1-3
TGCGCCAGCAGTCAATCCGGAGCGGAGGGGTTCCAAGAGACCCAGTACTTC CASSQSGAEGFQETQYF TRBV23-1 - - TRBJ2-5
TGTGCCAGCAGTCCGCATCAGGGATCTGGGGCCAACGTCCTGACTTTC CASSPHQGSGANVLTF TRBV7-2 - - TRBJ2-6
TGTGCCAGCAGCCAAGATCTTTACTTTAACACAGATACGCAGTATTTT CASSQDLYFNTDTQYF TRBV3-1/TRBV3-2 once - TRBJ2-3
TGTGCCAGCAGGCCCGGTTGGGATTCCTATTCACCCCTCCACTTT CASRPGWDSYSPLHF TRBV9 - - TRBJ1-6
TGTGCCAGTAGGACAGGGTCTCAGATCAATCAGCCCCAGCATTTT CASRTGSQINQPQHF TRBV19 - TRBD1 TRBJ1-5
TGTGCCAGCAGCCTCCAGCGGGAAAGTGTTACGGGGATGAATACGCAGTATTTT CASSLQRESVTGMNTQYF TRBV3-1/TRBV3-2 - TRBD2 TRBJ2-3
TGTGCCAGCAGCCCGTGGGGAGGCGGAGGTAACTATGGCTACACCTTC CASSPWGGGGNYGYTF TRBV7-9 - - TRBJ1-2
TGTGCCAGCAGCTTGACAAGCCGAGGCACCGGGGAGCTGTTTTTT CASSLTSRGTGELFF TRBV7-3 - - TRBJ2-2
TGTGCCAGCAGCCCTACTGCTTTAGCGCGGGCCGGGGTCGAGCAGTACTTC CASSPTALARAGVEQYF TRBV5-4 once - TRBJ2-7
TGTGCCAGCAGCCGGGACATCCACGAGCAGTACTTC CASSRDIHEQYF TRBV12-3/TRBV12-4 - - TRBJ2-7
TGTGCCAGTAGTATTCTCCTTGGGGGCCCAAACTATGGCTACACCTTC CASSILLGGPNYGYTF TRBV19 many - TRBJ1-2
TGCGCCAGCAGTGAGTCAGTCGCAGATACGCAGTATTTT CASSESVADTQYF TRBV10-1 - - TRBJ2-3
TGTGCCAGCAGCCCGACGACTTGGGAGGGCACAGATACGCAGTATTTT CASSPTTWEGTDTQYF TRBV7-3 once - TRBJ2-3
TGTGCCAGCAGCCTGACAGGGGCTCAGGGGGGTGAAGATGAAAAACTGTTTTTT CASSLTGAQGGEDEKLFF TRBV7-2 - TRBD1 TRBJ1-4
TGTGCCAGCAGCCGGCAGGGGGGATATAGCAATCAGCCCCAGCATTTT CASSRQGGYSNQPQHF TRBV7-9 once TRBD1 TRBJ1-5
TGTGCCAGCAGCTCATCCGGGACAGGGGCCGGCTCTGGAAACACCATATATTTT CASSSSGTGAGSGNTIYF TRBV9 - TRBD1 TRBJ1-3
TGTGCCAGTAGTATGTTTGAGACCCAGTACTTC CASSMFETQYF TRBV19 few - TRBJ2-5
TGTGCCAGCAGCCCCGGGACAGGGGGCGTTGAGCAGTTCTTC CASSPGTGGVEQFF TRBV7-6 - TRBD1 TRBJ2-1
TGTGCTAGTGGTTCAGCGGGGGCTAGCACAGATACGCAGTATTTT CASGSAGASTDTQYF TRBV12-5 - TRBD2 TRBJ2-3
TGTGCCAGCAGTCCGGGGTATCAGCCCCAGCATTTT CASSPGYQPQHF TRBV12-3/TRBV12-4 - - TRBJ1-5
TGTGCCAGCAGCTTAGTTCAGGGCACTGAAGCTTTCTTT CASSLVQGTEAFF TRBV11-2 - - TRBJ1-1
TGTGCCAGCAGCCAACTTGACAGGGGTCAAGAAGCTTTCTTT CASSQLDRGQEAFF TRBV3-1/TRBV3-2 - TRBD1 TRBJ1-1
TGTGCCAGCAGTCAGACTAGCGGGAGTTGGGGTGAGCAGTTCTTC CASSQTSGSWGEQFF TRBV11-3 - TRBD2 TRBJ2-1
TGTGCCAGCTTCCCTACCCCGGCATCGAACACCGGGGAGCTGTTTTTT CASFPTPASNTGELFF TRBV7-8 - - TRBJ2-2
TGTGCCAGCAGCTTAATGGGAGTAGGCTCAGAGACCCAGTACTTC CASSLMGVGSETQYF TRBV7-3 - - TRBJ2-5
TGCAGCGTTTCACTTAATAGCGGGGGGTCCTACGAGCAGTACTTC CSVSLNSGGSYEQYF TRBV29-1 - TRBD2 TRBJ2-7
TGTGCCAGCAGCCAAGAGACAGAGCTTAACTATGGCTACACCTTC CASSQETELNYGYTF TRBV4-2 - - TRBJ1-2
TGCGCCAGCAGTGAACGGGGGACAGGTCGTGAAGCTTTCTTT CASSERGTGREAFF TRBV10-2 - TRBD1 TRBJ1-1
TGTGCCAGCAGTGAAGGATGGAAGTCAAGGGGGAACACTGAAGCTTTCTTT CASSEGWKSRGNTEAFF TRBV6-1 - - TRBJ1-1
TGTGCCAGCAGCCAAGGAGGGATTGTCGGCGATGGCTACACCTTC CASSQGGIVGDGYTF TRBV3-1/TRBV3-2 - - TRBJ1-2
TGTGCCAGCAGCTCCCTCCTCGGGACATCTCTGGACATTCAGTACTTC CASSSLLGTSLDIQYF TRBV11-2 once - TRBJ2-4
TGCGCCAGCAGCGCCCGGGGAGGCTACACCTTC CASSARGGYTF TRBV5-1 - - TRBJ1-2
TGTGCCTGGAGTGTATCCCAGGGTACCTACGAGCAGTACTTC CAWSVSQGTYEQYF TRBV30 - - TRBJ2-7